This T cell receptor (beta chain) was recorded in a study of blood T cell repertoires in COVID-19. Trimming at V came to 2 bases and at J to 6 bases, leaving 3 bases not matched to a gene. Germline loops: CDR1 MNHEY, CDR2 SVGAGI. The CDR3 extends over 13 amino acids. Per the authors' pipeline: Amplification with reference gene primers provided the estimates of nucleated cell counts. Some clones are missing from TCRdb's copy, which holds only in-frame ones; the method was immunoSEQ multiplex PCR. The V and J calls and clone size are taken from that table; D and trimming were inferred from the DNA. In the table there are approximately 120,000 clones, approximately 85% of which are singletons. Seattle's enrolled individuals joined amid active infection and were then monitored longitudinally.

This sequence joins TRBV6-5 and TRBJ1-2, with 7 bases aligning to TRBD1. Sequencing was performed on peripheral blood. The TCR sequence derives from a woman older than 75 with COVID-19, enrolled during active disease. Written as DNA, the CDR3 is TGTGCCAGCAGTTACAGAACAGGGGATGGCTACACCTTC. Encoded protein: CASSYRTGDGYTF.